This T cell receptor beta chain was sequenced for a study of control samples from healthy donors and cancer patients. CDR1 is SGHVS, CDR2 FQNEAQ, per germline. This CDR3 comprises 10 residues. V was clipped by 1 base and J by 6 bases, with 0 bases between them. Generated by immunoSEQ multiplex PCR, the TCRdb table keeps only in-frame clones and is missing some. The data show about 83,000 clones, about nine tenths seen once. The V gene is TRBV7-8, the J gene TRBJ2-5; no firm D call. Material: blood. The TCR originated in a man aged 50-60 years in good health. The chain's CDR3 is CASSLETQYF. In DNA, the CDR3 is TGTGCCAGCAGCTTAGAGACCCAGTACTTC.